This entry describes one TCR beta chain. Its antigen is currently unknown. The data derive from a study of shared clonotypes between healthy human individuals. General study points: The study sampled only blood, and tissue repertoires likely differ. Of the naive CD4 clonotypes, roughly 5.2% were shared across four donors.

Deletions cut 2 bases from V and 4 bases from J, with 9 bases between. Germline values: CDR1 SGHDT, CDR2 YYEEEE. The CDR3 is 13 amino acids. The donor cohort consisted entirely of Caucasian adults residing in Nashville, Tennessee. Method: immunoSEQ multiplex PCR; TCRdb's copy keeps in-frame clones and lacks some. The sample includes roughly 2,300,000 clones, approximately 90% of them seen just once. The sequencing input was naive CD4+ T cells from PBMCs. As to subset: CD45RA+ positively selected. The clonotype originates from a man aged 18 to 29 in good health. Some clones in this sample may be carry-over from other donors' samples. The gene calls are TRBV5-6 and TRBJ1-2; D unresolved. The CDR3 reads CASSLARPYGYTF. DNA for the CDR3: TGTGCCAGCAGCTTAGCCCGTCCCTATGGCTACACCTTC.